This T cell receptor beta chain came from a study of CD8 T cells in Susac syndrome. Study at large: Among the sequenced Susac syndrome patients, roughly six had active disease while eight or nine were in remission. Blood was drawn from Susac syndrome patients while they were therapy-naive, on corticosteroids, or on intravenous immunoglobulin alone. Study results and limitations: Peak Susac CD8+ clonal expansion was seen in TEMRA cells and active patients.

V was cut by 5 bases and J by 2 bases, with 14 bases left in between. CDR1 is DFQATT and CDR2 is SNEGSKA in the germline V gene (reference sequence). The CDR3 extends over 14 amino acids. Random hexamers were used to reverse transcribe an amount of roughly 0.5 to 1 ug RNA. Coverage of TCR beta CDR3 amplification by immunoSEQ multiplex PCR extended to 54 Vbeta and 13 Jbeta. One entry per CDR3 protein results from TCRdb running MiXCR on the immunoSEQ multiplex PCR reads. This sample yields fewer than 90,000 distinct CDR3 sequences, of which about 94% are seen a single time; 0.35% to 0.55% belongs to the top ten. About this clonotype itself: Its antigen is undetermined.

The clonotype was recovered from a human donor with Susac syndrome. The specimen sequenced was CD8+ T cells from PBMCs. V is TRBV20-1 and J is TRBJ2-3; D call uncertain. The CDR3 DNA reads as TGCAGTGCTCACTGGGTGGGTGTCACAGATACGCAGTATTTT. This sequence encodes CSAHWVGVTDTQYF.